This T cell receptor beta chain was captured in a study of tumour-infiltrating T cells in Burkitt lymphoma. Across the whole study: Patients covered every epidemiological subtype of Burkitt lymphoma. Repertoire clonality predicted overall and progression-free survival.

The CDR3 is 10 amino acids. The germline V gene has CDR1 DFQATT and CDR2 SNEGSKA (reference sequence). Trimming shortened V by 2 bases and J by 6 bases, and 3 bases separated the two germline ends. The study, taken as a whole, reports: Several public clonotypes were shared across many Burkitt lymphoma patients.

The protocol was immunoSEQ multiplex PCR, while the TCRdb copy is restricted to in-frame clones and leaves out a portion. The sample contains approximately 46,000 clones, less than 35% of which appear only once. To note about this clone: Its antigen remains unidentified.

This sequence was found in a human donor with Burkitt lymphoma. The chain is built from TRBV20-1 and TRBJ2-3; D unclear. The sequenced material came from tumor tissue. CDR3 nucleotides: TGCAGTGCTAGAACGGATACGCAGTATTTT. Protein sequence: CSARTDTQYF.